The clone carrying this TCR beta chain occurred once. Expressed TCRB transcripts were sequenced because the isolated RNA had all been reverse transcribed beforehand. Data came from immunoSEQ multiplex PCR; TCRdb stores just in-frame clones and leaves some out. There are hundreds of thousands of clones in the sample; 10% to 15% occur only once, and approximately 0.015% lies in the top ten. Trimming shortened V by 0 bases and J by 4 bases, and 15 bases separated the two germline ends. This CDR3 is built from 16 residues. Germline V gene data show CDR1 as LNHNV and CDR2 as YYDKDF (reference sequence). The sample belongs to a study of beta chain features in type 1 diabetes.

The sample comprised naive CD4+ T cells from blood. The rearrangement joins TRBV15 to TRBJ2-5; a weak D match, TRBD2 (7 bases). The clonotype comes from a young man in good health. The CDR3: CATSRDLLGGLETQYF. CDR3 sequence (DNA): TGTGCCACCAGCAGAGACCTTTTGGGGGGGCTAGAGACCCAGTACTTC.